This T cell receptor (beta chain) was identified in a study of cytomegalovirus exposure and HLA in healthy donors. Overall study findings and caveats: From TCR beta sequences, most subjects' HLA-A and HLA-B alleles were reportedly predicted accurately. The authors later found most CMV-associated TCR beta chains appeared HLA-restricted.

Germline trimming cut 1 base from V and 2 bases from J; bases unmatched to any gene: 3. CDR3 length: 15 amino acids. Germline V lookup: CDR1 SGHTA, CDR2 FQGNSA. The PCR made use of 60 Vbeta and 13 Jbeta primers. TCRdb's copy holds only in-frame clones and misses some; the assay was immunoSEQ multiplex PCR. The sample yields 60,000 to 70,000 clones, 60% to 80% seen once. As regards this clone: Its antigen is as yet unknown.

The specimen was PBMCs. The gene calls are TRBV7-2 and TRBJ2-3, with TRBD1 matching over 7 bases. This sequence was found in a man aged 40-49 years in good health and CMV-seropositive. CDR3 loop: CASSLGGQNTDTQYF. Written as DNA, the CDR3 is TGTGCCAGCAGCTTAGGGGGACAGAACACAGATACGCAGTATTTT. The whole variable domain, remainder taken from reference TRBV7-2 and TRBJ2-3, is GAGVSQSPSNKVTEKGKDVELRCDPISGHTALYWYRQSLGQGLEFLIYFQGNSAPDKSGLPSDRFSAERTGGSVSTLTIQRTQQEDSAVYLCASSLGGQNTDTQYFGPGTRLTVL.